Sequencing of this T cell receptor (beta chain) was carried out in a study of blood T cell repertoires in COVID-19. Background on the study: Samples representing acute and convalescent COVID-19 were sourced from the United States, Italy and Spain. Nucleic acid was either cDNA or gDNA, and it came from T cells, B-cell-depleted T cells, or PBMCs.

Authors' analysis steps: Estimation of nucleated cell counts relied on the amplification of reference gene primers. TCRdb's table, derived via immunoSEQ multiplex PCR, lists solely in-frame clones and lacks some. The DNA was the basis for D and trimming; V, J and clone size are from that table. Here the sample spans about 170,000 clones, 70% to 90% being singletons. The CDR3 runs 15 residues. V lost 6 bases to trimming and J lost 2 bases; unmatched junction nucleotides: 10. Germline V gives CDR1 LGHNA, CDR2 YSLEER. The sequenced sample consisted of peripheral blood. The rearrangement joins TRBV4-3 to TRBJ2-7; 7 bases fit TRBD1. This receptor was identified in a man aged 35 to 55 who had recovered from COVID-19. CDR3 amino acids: CASSYRSGTAYEQYF. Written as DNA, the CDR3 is TGCGCCAGCAGTTATCGCTCCGGGACAGCCTACGAGCAGTACTTC.